The rows below give T cell receptor beta chains drawn from one sample of a study of OX40 agonist ivuxolimab in advanced cancers. Only in-frame clones appear in the TCRdb table, and some are missing; sequencing was by immunoSEQ multiplex PCR. The repertoire consists of approximately 69,000 clones, with around 81% occurring once and the leading ten covering almost 6%. This sample comprised CD4+ or CD8+ T cells sorted from blood, obtained in a trial of the OX40 agonist ivuxolimab. These receptors all stem from an adult with an advanced solid tumor such as melanoma, head and neck, liver or kidney cancer. CDR3s include the opening cysteine and the closing phenylalanine or tryptophan. Each record gives: V gene, D gene, clone size, J gene, CDR3 protein, CDR3 DNA. A D gene is named only where the DNA matches it firmly. Part of the rows lack a size; the others show once, few, many or a class for expanded clones.

TRBV7-3,TRBD1,.,TRBJ1-2,CASSSQGTANYGYTF,TGTGCCAGCAGCTCACAGGGGACGGCTAACTATGGCTACACCTTC
TRBV15,.,.,TRBJ1-4,CATSRDKGPGKEKLFF,TGTGCCACCAGCAGAGATAAGGGTCCTGGGAAAGAAAAACTGTTTTTT
TRBV6-5,.,.,TRBJ2-4,CASRGTLAKNIQYF,TGTGCCAGCAGAGGAACCCTAGCCAAAAACATTCAGTACTTC
TRBV5-4,.,.,TRBJ1-1,CASSLEPGRNTEAFF,TGTGCCAGCAGCTTGGAGCCAGGGCGGAACACTGAAGCTTTCTTT
TRBV5-1,.,.,TRBJ1-1,CASSLGFGGLNTEAFF,TGCGCCAGCAGCTTGGGATTTGGAGGGCTTAACACTGAAGCTTTCTTT
TRBV19,TRBD1,.,TRBJ2-2,CASSLRDRATGELFF,TGTGCCAGTAGTCTCCGGGACAGGGCTACCGGGGAGCTGTTTTTT
TRBV19,.,.,TRBJ1-3,CASIRPGTAGNTIYF,TGTGCCAGTATACGACCCGGGACGGCTGGAAACACCATATATTTT
TRBV5-1,TRBD2,.,TRBJ2-4,CASSSGLAGGLAKNIQYF,TGCGCCAGCAGCTCCGGACTAGCGGGGGGGCTAGCCAAAAACATTCAGTACTTC
TRBV5-4,TRBD1,.,TRBJ2-7,CASSSRDSAYEQYF,TGTGCCAGCAGCTCGAGGGACAGTGCCTACGAGCAGTACTTC
TRBV30,TRBD1,.,TRBJ1-5,CAWSVTRVYRGSYSNQPQHF,TGTGCCTGGAGTGTTACTCGAGTGTACAGGGGAAGTTATAGCAATCAGCCCCAGCATTTT
TRBV29-1,.,.,TRBJ2-1,CSVAEGAYNEQFF,TGCAGCGTTGCGGAGGGGGCCTACAATGAGCAGTTCTTC
TRBV19,.,few,TRBJ1-1,CASSIVNRNTEAFF,TGTGCCAGTAGTATAGTCAACAGAAACACTGAAGCTTTCTTT
TRBV5-6,.,.,TRBJ1-6,CASRLGSRLNNSPLHF,TGTGCCAGCAGGTTGGGATCACGACTGAATAATTCACCCCTCCACTTT
TRBV11-2,.,once,TRBJ1-5,CASSLGDSGGNQPQHF,TGTGCCAGCAGCTTGGGGGACTCAGGAGGCAATCAGCCCCAGCATTTT
TRBV19,.,.,TRBJ2-7,CASSIAGASFYEQYF,TGTGCCAGTAGTATAGCGGGGGCTTCCTTCTACGAGCAGTACTTC
TRBV9,.,.,TRBJ1-1,CASSVVSGTEAFF,TGTGCCAGCAGCGTAGTATCGGGTACCGAAGCTTTCTTT
TRBV6-5,TRBD1,.,TRBJ1-2,CATTGQGIGSMRYTF,TGTGCCACCACTGGACAGGGGATTGGTAGTATGCGGTACACCTTC
TRBV7-2,.,once,TRBJ1-3,CASRGNAGNTIYF,TGTGCCAGCAGGGGGAACGCTGGAAACACCATATATTTT
TRBV5-1,.,.,TRBJ2-2,CASSLIVGTGELFF,TGCGCCAGCAGCTTAATAGTCGGCACCGGGGAGCTGTTTTTT
TRBV5-6,TRBD1,once,TRBJ1-2,CASSLGQGATNYGYTF,TGTGCCAGCAGCCTGGGACAGGGGGCAACAAACTATGGCTACACCTTC
TRBV7-2,.,.,TRBJ2-7,CASSPTHTGRTYEQYF,TGTGCCAGCAGCCCAACGCACACGGGGAGAACCTACGAGCAGTACTTC
TRBV7-2,.,.,TRBJ2-3,CASSLEGGRITDTQYF,TGTGCCAGCAGCTTAGAGGGCGGACGGATCACAGATACGCAGTATTTT
TRBV27,TRBD1,.,TRBJ2-6,CASSTSTGQAISGANVLTF,TGTGCCAGCAGTACCTCGACAGGACAGGCGATCTCTGGGGCCAACGTCCTGACTTTC
TRBV11-3,.,few,TRBJ2-3,CASSLGPIDTQYF,TGTGCCAGCAGCTTAGGCCCCATAGATACGCAGTATTTT
TRBV21-1,.,.,TRBJ1-1,CASSKGFMGQGGEAFF,TGTGCCAGCAGCAAAGGTTTCATGGGACAGGGGGGTGAAGCTTTCTTT
TRBV25-1,.,.,TRBJ2-7,CASSEYTGTYEQYF,TGTGCCAGCAGTGAATACACAGGTACCTACGAGCAGTACTTC
TRBV25-1,.,.,TRBJ1-4,CASSEGDNEKLFF,TGTGCCAGCAGTGAGGGGGATAATGAAAAACTGTTTTTT
TRBV7-9,TRBD1,once,TRBJ1-6,CAIQDRGYSPLHF,TGTGCCATCCAGGACAGGGGTTACTCACCCCTCCACTTT
TRBV18,.,once,TRBJ2-5,CASSTTQGPQETQYF,TGTGCCAGCTCAACCACCCAGGGTCCCCAAGAGACCCAGTACTTC
TRBV6-1,.,few,TRBJ1-1,CAISPQNTEAFF,TGTGCCATTTCGCCCCAGAACACTGAAGCTTTCTTT
TRBV12-2,.,.,TRBJ1-3,CASRPGQGGGNTIYF,TGTGCAAGTCGCCCCGGACAGGGGGGTGGAAACACCATATATTTT
TRBV6-5,.,few,TRBJ2-1,CASSYRWTNNNEQFF,TGTGCCAGCAGTTACCGTTGGACCAATAACAATGAGCAGTTCTTC
TRBV7-9,TRBD1,.,TRBJ2-2,CASRLPGTVRTGELFF,TGTGCCAGCAGGCTACCGGGGACAGTCCGCACCGGGGAGCTGTTTTTT